The clone carrying this T cell receptor beta chain appeared many times. The sample is drawn from a study of T cells in Graves' hyperthyroidism and ophthalmopathy. The wider study: Peripheral blood specimens were obtained at initial diagnosis, prior to any treatment.

From RNA transcripts, TCR beta CDR3 regions were amplified. The TCR CDR3 was amplified in a first-round RT-PCR using the HTBI primer set. A single record per CDR3 protein comes from TCRdb applying MiXCR to the multiplex PCR reads. The sample records hundreds of thousands of distinct CDR3 sequences, 14% to 15% being singletons. The CDR3 is made up of 14 amino acids. Germline loops: CDR1 MNHEY, CDR2 SMNVEV (reference sequence). V lost 0 bases and J 0 bases, leaving 6 bases between the germline ends. V usage is TRBV27 and J usage is TRBJ2-7; D is possibly TRBD1 (5 bases). The TCR comes from a man aged 18 to 35 with Graves' ophthalmopathy. Specimen: blood. CDR3 sequence reads: CASSLSTGSYEQYF. DNA for the CDR3: TGTGCCAGCAGTTTATCAACAGGCTCCTACGAGCAGTACTTC.